Included here is one T cell receptor beta chain sequence, with context. The germline V gene encodes CDR1 SGHRS and CDR2 YFSETQ. The CDR3 totals 17 residues. With 4 bases clipped from V and 0 bases from J, the junction kept 4 bases outside the gene matches. The sample comes from a study of blood T cell repertoires in COVID-19. Study overall: Collection of acute and convalescent COVID-19 samples took place in the United States, Italy and Spain. PBMCs, B-cell-depleted T cells, or T cells provided the cDNA or gDNA that made up the material.

In the authors' methods: The assay estimated nucleated cells by amplifying reference gene primers. This table comes from immunoSEQ multiplex PCR, and its TCRdb copy is limited to in-frame clones, with some not included. Clonal size and the V and J genes are those of that table, whereas D and trimming came from the DNA. The table has 120,000 or so clones, approximately 87% seen once; the top ten hold approximately 8%. J is TRBJ2-7 and V is TRBV5-1, with TRBD2 matching 16 bases. Sequenced sample: peripheral blood. This TCR derives from a man aged 45 to 65 with acute or convalescent COVID-19. The CDR3: CASSGGLAGGSSYEQYF. The CDR3 DNA is TGCGCCAGCAGCGGGGGACTAGCGGGAGGGAGCTCCTACGAGCAGTACTTC.